This entry lists 21 T cell receptor beta chains sequenced from one sample in a study of cytomegalovirus exposure and HLA in healthy donors (dated by TCRdb to 2015 to 2018). The library was produced with the immunoSEQ multiplex PCR assay. The multiplex PCR relied on a mix of 60 forward primers for TCR Vbeta segments and 13 reverse primers for TCR Jbeta segments. Sourced from immuneACCESS, this table was stored by TCRdb with only in-frame sequences that have V and J called. A share of the clones is absent; for the studies checked, an unresolved V gene accounts for under half, and the remainder has no known explanation. Across this sample there are about 110,000 clones, with over 75% seen only once. 5.4% of the sample comes from the top ten. Material for sequencing was PBMCs. Source of these receptors: a woman aged 30 to 39 in good health and CMV-seropositive.

The rearrangement joins TRBV15 to TRBJ2-3; D is perhaps TRBD1 (5 bases). The CDR3 has 14 amino acids. The germline V and J ends were trimmed by 0 bases and 2 bases, with 6 bases remaining between them. CDR1 is LNHNV and CDR2 is YYDKDF in the germline V gene (reference sequence). The CDR3 nucleotides read TGTGCCACCAGCAGAGACAGGGACACAGATACGCAGTATTTT. Its translation is CATSRDRDTDTQYF.

This chain links TRBV6-1 with TRBJ1-1; D is undetermined. CDR1 and CDR2 (germline): MNHNS, SASEGT. This CDR3 is built from 13 residues. V was cut by 6 bases and J by 5 bases, with 13 bases left in between. The CDR3 loop is CASRREVGTEAFF. CDR3 in DNA: TGTGCCAGCAGGAGGGAAGTGGGGACTGAAGCTTTCTTT.

The chain's CDR3 is CASSQPTSGASYEQYF. CDR3 DNA sequence: TGCGCCAGCAGCCAACCCACTAGCGGTGCCTCCTACGAGCAGTACTTC. The chain uses TRBV4-1 and TRBJ2-7, with TRBD2 identical over 8 bases. CDR1 is MGHRA and CDR2 is YSYEKL in the germline V gene. V lost 2 bases to trimming and J lost 0 bases; unmatched junction nucleotides: 6. This CDR3 is 16 amino acids long.

The genes are TRBV2 and TRBJ2-7; 11 bases line up with TRBD1. Trimming took 5 bases from V and 3 from J; bases not matched to a gene: 6. The CDR3 is made up of 15 amino acids. Germline CDR1 SNHLY, CDR2 FYNNEI. This CDR3 reads CASSTTDRGHYEQYF. CDR3 coding DNA: TGTGCCAGCAGTACCACGGACAGGGGGCACTACGAGCAGTACTTC.

The chain has TRBV11-2 and TRBJ2-3, with 8 bases fitting TRBD2. There are 16 residues in the CDR3. Germline-derived CDR1 and CDR2 are SGHAT and FQNNGV. Trimming cost V 5 bases and J 5 bases; bases outside gene matches: 12. The CDR3 loop is CASSRGGRGGRDTQYF. The DNA for the CDR3 is TGTGCCAGCAGCCGGGGGGGCCGGGGAGGACGAGATACGCAGTATTTT. Full variable domain (missing parts from reference TRBV11-2 and TRBJ2-3): EAGVAQSPRYKIIEKRQSVAFWCNPISGHATLYWYQQILGQGPKLLIQFQNNGVVDDSQLPKDRFSAERLKGVDSTLKIQPAKLEDSAVYLCASSRGGRGGRDTQYFGPGTRLTVL.

This clone turned up a few times. The chain links TRBV7-8 to TRBJ1-4, with D tentatively TRBD1 (6 bases). Trimming took off 2 bases at V and 5 bases at J, with 15 bases between the two ends. Germline CDR1 is SGHVS and CDR2 is FQNEAQ. This CDR3 comprises 16 residues. Here the CDR3 DNA reads TGTGCCAGCAGCTTAACACGGACAGTTTTGAATGAAAAACTGTTTTTT. The encoded protein is CASSLTRTVLNEKLFF.

V and J are TRBV29-1 and TRBJ2-1; tentative D call: TRBD2 (5 bases). V was trimmed by 2 bases and J by 3 bases, leaving 11 bases between them. The CDR3 covers 14 residues. From germline, CDR1 is SQVTM and CDR2 ANQGSEA. The CDR3 bases are TGCAGCGTTGAATCCAGCGGATTCTACAATGAGCAGTTCTTC. It is translated as CSVESSGFYNEQFF.

This clone was counted only a few times. The rearrangement links TRBV2 to TRBJ1-1, with TRBD1 matching 7 bases. V trimming: 8 bases; J trimming: 9 bases; junction bases outside the gene matches: 18. CDR3 length: 15 residues. Germline CDR1 SNHLY, CDR2 FYNNEI. The CDR3 nucleotides are TGTGCCAGCGGCCCACCCGGGACAGTTGTACTGAAAGCTTTCTTT. It yields the protein CASGPPGTVVLKAFF.

The V and J genes are TRBV6-5 and TRBJ2-1, with D possibly being TRBD2 (7 bases). Looked up from germline, CDR1 is MNHEY and CDR2 is SVGAGI. The CDR3 length is 16 residues. V lost 2 bases, J lost 4 bases, and 15 bases lay in between. The CDR3 DNA reads as TGTGCCAGCAGTTACGAGGCGGGGGCCGGGTACAATGAGCAGTTCTTC. Its protein is CASSYEAGAGYNEQFF.

The chain employs TRBV7-8 and TRBJ1-3; a weak D match, TRBD1 (5 bases). V lost 5 bases and J 0 bases, leaving 11 bases between the germline ends. The CDR3 has 15 amino acids. CDR1 is SGHVS, CDR2 FQNEAQ, per germline. The CDR3 loop reads CASSGRGYSGNTIYF. The CDR3, as DNA: TGTGCCAGCAGCGGACGGGGGTACTCTGGAAACACCATATATTTT.

The chain recombines TRBV30 with TRBJ2-7; tentatively, D is TRBD1 (5 bases). The CDR3 spans 12 residues. Germline-derived CDR1 and CDR2 are GTSNPN and SVGIG (reference sequence). Trimming shortened V by 5 bases and J by 3 bases, and 11 bases separated the two germline ends. As DNA, the CDR3 is TGTGCCTGGGACAGACTTAACTACGAGCAGTACTTC. The encoded protein is CAWDRLNYEQYF.

The table lists this clone with a count of one. As DNA, the CDR3 is TGTGCCAGTAGTATAGGGGGCAGGGTGATCGTGGATGGCTACACCTTC. Encoded protein: CASSIGGRVIVDGYTF. The V call is TRBV19, the J call TRBJ1-2; a possible D gene is TRBD1 (5 bases). The CDR3 consists of 16 residues. CDR1 and CDR2 (germline): LNHDA, SQIVND (reference sequence). Trimming left V 1 base short and J 6 bases short, with 18 bases between.

The chain uses TRBV6-5 and TRBJ2-1, with 10 bases fitting TRBD2. Germline V gives CDR1 MNHEY, CDR2 SVGAGI. J lost 4 bases, V lost 7 bases, and 7 bases had no gene match. The CDR3 loop spans 15 amino acids. The chain's CDR3 is CASTRGTSVYNEQFF. The CDR3 DNA reads as TGTGCCAGCACCCGGGGGACTAGCGTATACAATGAGCAGTTCTTC.

As concerns this clone: The junction differs from germline at one of its ends, possibly a read error. The chain joins TRBV7-9 to TRBJ1-4, with D maybe TRBD1 (6 bases). The CDR3 length is 18 residues. CDR1 is SEHNR, CDR2 FQNEAQ, per germline (reference sequence). The CDR3 sequence is CSSSLGGGIRALQEKLFF. The CDR3 nucleotides read TGTTCCAGCAGCTTAGGGGGGGGCATTCGGGCGCTTCAGGAAAAACTGTTTTTT.

The rearrangement links TRBV14 to TRBJ1-4; the match to TRBD1 covers 7 bases. Per germline, CDR1 SGHDN and CDR2 FVKESK. J was trimmed by 0 bases and V by 4 bases; bases with no gene match: 17. The CDR3 consists of 20 residues. CDR3 in DNA: TGTGCCAGCAGCCCTCAATATACTGCCGGGACAGTAACAACTAATGAAAAACTGTTTTTT. It specifies CASSPQYTAGTVTTNEKLFF.

This chain joins TRBV27 and TRBJ2-7; D ambiguous. This CDR3 region has 13 residues. Germline V gene lookup returns CDR1 MNHEY and CDR2 SMNVEV (reference sequence). Trimming removed 1 base from V and 3 bases from J, with 7 bases in between. The chain's CDR3 is CASSLLTGYEQYF. The CDR3 nucleotides read TGTGCCAGCAGTTTATTAACGGGCTACGAGCAGTACTTC.

This chain links TRBV19 with TRBJ2-1, with 7 bases that match TRBD2. CDR1 is LNHDA, CDR2 SQIVND, per germline (reference sequence). The ends lost 7 bases at V and 5 bases at J; junction bases unmatched: 8. The CDR3 loop spans 14 amino acids. The DNA for the CDR3 is TGTGCCAGTAATCCGGGGACTATAAACAATGAGCAGTTCTTC. Translating gives CASNPGTINNEQFF.

The V and J genes are TRBV5-1 and TRBJ1-1; D not certain. This CDR3 has 14 residues. From germline, CDR1 is SGHRS and CDR2 YFSETQ. V was pared by 0 bases and J by 1 base, with 7 bases between. The CDR3 loop reads CASSLAPGNTEAFF. The CDR3 coding sequence is TGCGCCAGCAGCTTGGCCCCGGGGAACACTGAAGCTTTCTTT.

The chain is built from TRBV5-6 and TRBJ1-1; no clear D. Germline CDR1 reads SGHDT; CDR2 reads YYEEEE. The CDR3 is 13 amino acids. Trimming stripped 1 base from V and 4 bases from J, with 8 bases between. As DNA, the CDR3 is TGTGCCAGCAGCTTGAGAGGGAGCACTGAAGCTTTCTTT. Amino acid sequence: CASSLRGSTEAFF.

V is TRBV7-9 and J is TRBJ1-2; D gene ambiguous. The germline gives CDR1 SEHNR, CDR2 FQNEAQ (reference sequence). The V and J ends lost 4 bases and 7 bases respectively, with 19 bases between them. CDR3 length: 15 amino acids. The CDR3 protein is CASSSDGGSGFGYTF. CDR3 sequence (DNA): TGTGCCAGCAGCTCCGATGGAGGCAGCGGGTTTGGCTACACCTTC.

This chain uses TRBV7-9 with TRBJ2-7; possibly TRBD2 for D (6 bases). Germline assignment: CDR1 SEHNR and CDR2 FQNEAQ (reference sequence). There are 15 residues in the CDR3. Trimming left V 4 bases short and J 6 bases short, with 19 bases between. The CDR3 region has the DNA TGTGCCAGCAGCTATGGTGGGGGGTATCTGCTCGAGCAGTACTTC. It codes for CASSYGGGYLLEQYF.